Each of the 29 T cell receptor beta chains below was sequenced from the same sample in a study of identical twins. One entry per CDR3 protein results from TCRdb running MiXCR on the 5' RACE reads. The data hold approximately 680,000 distinct CDR3 sequences, with about 7.1% observed a single time. The same sample was also studied in work on yellow fever vaccine responses in identical twins.

The sequenced sample was PBMCs. These receptors all come from a woman between 18 and 29 years old in good health.

This clonotype has a count of ten or more. The chain joins TRBV12-3 or TRBV12-4 to TRBJ1-2; D remains ambiguous. CDR3 length equals 13 residues. The V gene lost 7 bases and the J gene lost 5 bases, with 14 bases spanning the gap. The DNA of the CDR3 is TGTGCCAGCAATAAACAGAATTGGTATGGCTACACCTTC. As protein: CASNKQNWYGYTF.

This clonotype was found many times. V gene TRBV5-1 combines with J gene TRBJ2-6; D gene unclear. Germline-derived CDR1 and CDR2 are SGHRS and YFSETQ. The ends were cut back, 0 bases at V and 2 bases at J, with 3 bases in the middle. This CDR3 spans 14 amino acids. The CDR3: CASSLDAGANVLTF. The DNA of the CDR3 is TGCGCCAGCAGCTTGGACGCTGGGGCCAACGTCCTGACTTTC.

The sample holds a few counts of this clonotype. The gene calls are TRBV4-2 and TRBJ2-3; 11 nucleotides agree with TRBD2. CDR1 is LGHNA and CDR2 is YNFKEQ in the germline V gene. This CDR3 is built from 18 residues. V was clipped by 3 bases and J by 2 bases; unmatched bases: 10. The CDR3 sequence: CASSHLASSGGPTDTQYF. Written as DNA, the CDR3 is TGTGCCAGCAGCCACCTAGCGTCTAGCGGGGGGCCCACAGATACGCAGTATTTT.

This chain connects TRBV7-6 to TRBJ2-5, with a weak D call TRBD1 (6 bases). The CDR3 has 14 residues. CDR1 is SGHVS and CDR2 is FNYEAQ in the germline V gene. V was shortened by 7 bases and J by 7 bases, with 19 bases between the two germline ends. DNA for the CDR3: TGTGCCAGCACAACGGCACAGGGTACGATGACCCAGTACTTC. It codes for CASTTAQGTMTQYF.

This clonotype came up a few times. In DNA form, the CDR3 reads TGTGCCAGCAGTTTGGGGTGGGCAGAAGAAAAACTGTTTTTT. Translated: CASSLGWAEEKLFF. The gene calls are TRBV11-2 and TRBJ1-4; no reliable D call. CDR1 and CDR2 from the germline V gene are SGHAT and FQNNGV. Trimming stripped 6 bases from V and 8 bases from J, with 16 bases between. This CDR3 is built from 14 residues.

In this sample, this clonotype turned up a few times. For the CDR3, the DNA is TGCAGTGCTAGAACCGGGACAGGGGTTTCCAATGAGCAGTTCTTC. Translating it yields CSARTGTGVSNEQFF. V usage is TRBV20-1 and J usage is TRBJ2-1; 10 bases agree with TRBD1. Losses at the gene ends were 2 bases for V and 6 bases for J; bases not matched to a gene: 7. The CDR3 has 15 residues. Germline assignment: CDR1 DFQATT and CDR2 SNEGSKA (reference sequence).

This clonotype was observed at least ten times. V is TRBV24-1 and J is TRBJ2-7; 12 positions agree with TRBD2. The V and J ends lost 5 bases and 2 bases, in that order; junction bases with no gene match: 12. This CDR3 spans 18 amino acids. Germline lookup yields CDR1 KGHDR and CDR2 SFDVKD. The CDR3 sequence is CATSGTSGRSRYPYEQYF. The CDR3, as DNA: TGTGCCACCAGTGGTACTAGCGGGAGGTCGCGATACCCCTACGAGCAGTACTTC.

The V call is TRBV24-1, the J call TRBJ2-2; 7 nucleotides match TRBD1. Per germline, CDR1 KGHDR and CDR2 SFDVKD. The ends lost 7 bases at V and 0 bases at J; junction bases unmatched: 1. The CDR3 is made up of 14 amino acids. Here the CDR3 reads CATRGQTNTGELFF. The CDR3 DNA follows: TGTGCCACCAGGGGACAGACGAACACCGGGGAGCTGTTTTTT.

This chain joins TRBV6-1 and TRBJ2-2, with 7 bases that match TRBD1. The length of the CDR3 is 16 residues. V lost 7 bases, J lost 1 base, and 9 bases stayed unmatched. Germline V gene lookup returns CDR1 MNHNS and CDR2 SASEGT. Written as DNA, the CDR3 is TGTGCCAGCACGAGAACCGGGACAGTGAACACCGGGGAGCTGTTTTTT. Translating gives CASTRTGTVNTGELFF.

In this sample, this clonotype turned up many times. The chain couples TRBV2 to TRBJ1-3; D unclear. The V end lost 4 bases, the J end lost 1 base, and 8 bases lay between the germline ends. The CDR3 spans 14 residues. The germline CDR1 and CDR2 sequences are SNHLY and FYNNEI. The CDR3 sequence is CASSGGRSGNTIYF. The DNA for the CDR3 is TGTGCCAGCAGTGGGGGTCGGTCTGGAAACACCATATATTTT.

In this sample, this clonotype turned up a few times. In DNA, the CDR3 is TGTGCCAGCAGTGAAACCAACAGGGGGGTCGGCTATGGCTACACCTTC. As protein: CASSETNRGVGYGYTF. The genes are TRBV25-1 and TRBJ1-2, with 8 positions matching TRBD1. Unmatched junction bases numbered 9, after V lost 2 bases and J lost 4 bases. Germline CDR1 reads MGHDK; CDR2 reads SYGVNS. The CDR3 is made up of 16 amino acids.

This clonotype was recorded at least ten times. This chain connects TRBV2 to TRBJ2-7; a weak D match, TRBD1 (7 bases). Germline V CDR1 and CDR2: SNHLY, FYNNEI. CDR3 length equals 14 residues. With 4 bases removed from V and 4 bases from J, the gap between germline ends came to 14 bases. CDR3 sequence reads: CASSGRQGGYEQYV. CDR3 bases: TGTGCCAGCAGTGGAAGACAGGGAGGTTACGAGCAGTACGTC.

This clonotype has more than one count but fewer than ten. The chain carries TRBV7-3 and TRBJ2-6; 7 nucleotides agree with TRBD1. CDR3 length equals 18 residues. Trimming removed 2 bases from V and 0 bases from J; junction bases left unmatched: 7. CDR1 and CDR2 (germline): SGHTA, FQGTGA. The CDR3 sequence is CASSLGGQISSGANVLTF. CDR3 nucleotides: TGTGCCAGCAGCTTAGGGGGACAGATATCCTCTGGGGCCAACGTCCTGACTTTC.

This clonotype was detected once. A much larger clone is a single base away; this may be a read error. This rearrangement joins TRBV20-1 to TRBJ2-5; the D call may be TRBD1 or TRBD2 (5 bases each). CDR3 length: 12 residues. Per the germline V gene, CDR1 is DFQATT and CDR2 is SNEGSKA (reference sequence). Deletions cut 3 bases from V and 3 bases from J, with 8 bases between. The CDR3 here is CSASGAEETQYF. The CDR3 region has the DNA TGCAGTGCTAGCGGGGCAGAAGAGACCCAGTACTTC.

This clonotype was counted a few times. The chain joins TRBV19 to TRBJ1-1, with a possible D match to TRBD1 (5 bases). The CDR3 runs to 15 residues. The germline V and J ends were trimmed by 1 base and 5 bases, with 14 bases remaining between them. Germline V gene sequence: CDR1 LNHDA, CDR2 SQIVND (reference sequence). CDR3 amino acids: CASSIVQGLRTEAFF. In DNA form, the CDR3 reads TGTGCCAGTAGTATAGTTCAGGGTTTAAGAACTGAAGCTTTCTTT.

Ten or more counts support this clonotype. This chain links TRBV10-3 with TRBJ2-4, with D maybe TRBD2 (5 bases). This CDR3 comprises 12 residues. V was pared by 8 bases and J by 9 bases, with 14 bases between. CDR1 ENHRY and CDR2 SYGVKD come from the germline V gene. The chain's CDR3 is CAIGGGSGIQYF. The CDR3 DNA is TGTGCCATCGGAGGAGGCTCCGGCATTCAGTACTTC.

This clonotype was observed a handful of times. The chain employs TRBV4-1 and TRBJ2-1; 11 bases match TRBD2. The CDR3 length is 16 residues. Trimming cost V 1 base and J 8 bases; bases outside gene matches: 7. Looked up from germline, CDR1 is MGHRA and CDR2 is YSYEKL. CDR3 DNA sequence: TGCGCCAGCAGCCAAGCCCGGGGTAGCGGGAGGGATGAGCAGTTCTTC. Residues: CASSQARGSGRDEQFF.

This clonotype has more than one count but fewer than ten. The chain has TRBV20-1 and TRBJ1-2, with D hard to call. Germline values: CDR1 DFQATT, CDR2 SNEGSKA (reference sequence). Between the trimmed V and J ends, which lost 0 bases and 5 bases, there was a span of 4 bases. The CDR3 has 11 residues. The chain's CDR3 is CSAREYYGYTF. DNA for the CDR3: TGCAGTGCTAGAGAGTATTATGGCTACACCTTC.

This clonotype was counted a few times. The V gene is TRBV5-6, the J gene TRBJ2-3; 11 positions agree with TRBD1. The CDR3 is made up of 16 amino acids. CDR1 and CDR2 from the germline V gene are SGHDT and YYEEEE. Trimming cost V 3 bases and J 0 bases; bases outside gene matches: 3. For the CDR3, the DNA is TGTGCCAGCAGCTCGGACAGGGGGCTGAGCACAGATACGCAGTATTTT. Residues: CASSSDRGLSTDTQYF.

This clonotype was counted ten times or more. The V and J genes are TRBV12-3 or TRBV12-4 and TRBJ2-7; no reliable D call. V lost 0 bases and J lost 5, with 17 bases in between. The CDR3 covers 16 residues. The CDR3 DNA reads as TGTGCCAGCAGTTTAGCTCCGGGTTCCCTCCCCCACGAGCAGTACTTC. It is translated as CASSLAPGSLPHEQYF.

The V gene is TRBV7-9, the J gene TRBJ2-7; 13 bases map to TRBD2. CDR1 and CDR2 from the germline V gene are SEHNR and FQNEAQ (reference sequence). CDR3 length: 16 residues. The V and J ends lost 5 bases and 4 bases, in that order; junction bases with no gene match: 8. DNA of the CDR3: TGTGCCAGCAGCCTCGGACTAGCGGGAGACGGGTACGAGCAGTACTTC. Its protein product is CASSLGLAGDGYEQYF.

This clonotype was seen repeatedly, ten times or more. This sequence joins TRBV5-1 and TRBJ2-1, with D possibly matching TRBD1 (5 bases). Germline CDR1 and CDR2: SGHRS and YFSETQ. Deletions cut 0 bases from V and 0 bases from J, with 7 bases between. This CDR3 spans 15 amino acids. CDR3 in DNA: TGCGCCAGCAGCTTGGAACAGGCCTCCTACAATGAGCAGTTCTTC. Its protein product is CASSLEQASYNEQFF.

The table lists this clonotype with many counts. The chain has TRBV29-1 and TRBJ2-1, with TRBD1 identical over 8 bases. CDR3 size: 15 residues. The germline V gene encodes CDR1 SQVTM and CDR2 ANQGSEA. The V segment lost 3 bases and the J segment 3 bases; nucleotides outside the gene matches: 7. The CDR3 loop reads CSVDLRGQGYNEQFF. The CDR3 coding sequence is TGCAGCGTTGATCTCAGAGGACAGGGCTACAATGAGCAGTTCTTC.

V and J are TRBV29-1 and TRBJ2-2, with D possibly TRBD2 on 6 matching bases. Germline lookup yields CDR1 SQVTM and CDR2 ANQGSEA. The CDR3 totals 12 residues. V was trimmed by 4 bases and J by 8 bases, leaving 11 bases between them. Written as DNA, the CDR3 is TGCAGCGTTGTCTGTGGGACTGGGGAGCTGTTTTTT. It encodes CSVVCGTGELFF.

This clonotype was observed at least ten times. The chain recombines TRBV6-5 with TRBJ1-1, with a possible D match to TRBD1 (6 bases). Germline V gene lookup returns CDR1 MNHEY and CDR2 SVGAGI. Trimming pared 6 bases from V and 0 bases from J, leaving 8 bases between. The length of the CDR3 is 13 residues. CDR3 in DNA: TGTGCCAGCAGATACAGGGTGAACACTGAAGCTTTCTTT. This translates into CASRYRVNTEAFF.

CDR3 DNA sequence: TGTGCCAGCAGGCAGGACAGGACGAACACTGAAGCTTTCTTT. It is translated as CASRQDRTNTEAFF. The chain joins TRBV7-9 to TRBJ1-1; 7 bases match TRBD1. With 6 bases clipped from V and 1 base from J, the junction kept 5 bases outside the gene matches. CDR1 and CDR2 from the germline V gene are SEHNR and FQNEAQ (reference sequence). This CDR3 contains 14 residues.

The sample holds many counts of this clonotype. This chain links TRBV7-9 with TRBJ1-5, with D uncertain. CDR1 SEHNR and CDR2 FQNEAQ come from the germline V gene (reference sequence). Trimming stripped 1 base from V and 3 bases from J, with 10 bases between. CDR3 length: 15 amino acids. The CDR3 DNA reads as TGTGCCAGCAGCTTAGGGACCCTCGACAATCAGCCCCAGCATTTT. It codes for CASSLGTLDNQPQHF.

This clonotype came up many times. The V call is TRBV28, the J call TRBJ2-3; TRBD1 agrees at 8 bases. Trimming at V came to 4 bases and at J to 0 bases, leaving 12 bases not matched to a gene. The CDR3 spans 18 residues. The V gene's germline CDR1 is MDHEN and CDR2 SYDVKM. The CDR3 DNA sequence: TGTGCCAGCAGTTCAAGGACAGGGATCGTGGCTAGCACAGATACGCAGTATTTT. This translates into CASSSRTGIVASTDTQYF.

This clonotype has a count of ten or more. The V and J genes are TRBV7-8 and TRBJ2-2; possibly TRBD1 for D (5 bases). This CDR3 region has 15 residues. Trimming cost V 4 bases and J 1 base, with 10 bases left between them. The germline CDR1 and CDR2 sequences are SGHVS and FQNEAQ. Here the CDR3 reads CASSSDTLNTGELFF. The CDR3 nucleotides are TGTGCCAGCAGCTCGGACACCCTGAACACCGGGGAGCTGTTTTTT.